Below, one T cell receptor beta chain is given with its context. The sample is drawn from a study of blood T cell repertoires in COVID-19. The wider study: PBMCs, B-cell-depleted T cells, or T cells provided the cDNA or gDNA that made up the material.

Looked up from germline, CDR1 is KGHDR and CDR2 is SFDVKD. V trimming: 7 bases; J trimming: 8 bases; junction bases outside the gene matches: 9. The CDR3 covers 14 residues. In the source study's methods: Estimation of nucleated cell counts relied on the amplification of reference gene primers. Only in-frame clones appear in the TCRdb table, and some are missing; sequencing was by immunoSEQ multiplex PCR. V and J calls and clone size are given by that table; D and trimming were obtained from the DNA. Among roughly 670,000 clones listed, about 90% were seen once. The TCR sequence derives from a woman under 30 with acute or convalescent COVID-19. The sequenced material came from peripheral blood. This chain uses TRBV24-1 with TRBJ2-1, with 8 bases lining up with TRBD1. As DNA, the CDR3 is TGTGCCACCAGCTCACAGGGGGGCGGGTATGAGCAGTTCTTC. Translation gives CATSSQGGGYEQFF.